This is a list of T cell receptor beta chains from one sample in a study of beta chain features in type 1 diabetes. TCRdb's copy holds only in-frame clones and misses some; the assay was immunoSEQ multiplex PCR. The sample lists about 620,000 clones; about 16% were seen once. Sequencing was carried out using naive CD4+ T cells from blood. Every receptor here comes from a man aged 18 to 29 in good health. Each CDR3 is given without its conserved first and last residue. D genes are given only for firm matches.

j_call: TRBJ2-5; d_call: NA; v_call: TRBV5-1; cdr3_aa: ASSSEQIQETQY
j_call: TRBJ2-6; d_call: NA; v_call: TRBV25-1; cdr3_aa: ASSESYGGSGANVLT
j_call: TRBJ1-2; d_call: NA; v_call: TRBV28; cdr3_aa: ASGPDYGYT
j_call: TRBJ2-3; d_call: TRBD1; v_call: TRBV7-3; cdr3_aa: ASSYGPGTGGLYTQY
j_call: TRBJ2-2; d_call: NA; v_call: TRBV28; cdr3_aa: ASTSGRELF
j_call: TRBJ2-7; d_call: NA; v_call: TRBV9; cdr3_aa: ASSVAGNEQY
j_call: TRBJ1-2; d_call: NA; v_call: TRBV9; cdr3_aa: ASSVLPGTVYGYT
j_call: TRBJ1-1; d_call: NA; v_call: TRBV23-1; cdr3_aa: ASSQFPEKRGDENTEAF
j_call: TRBJ1-2; d_call: TRBD1; v_call: TRBV5-4; cdr3_aa: ASRTNRGHYGYT
j_call: TRBJ1-2; d_call: NA; v_call: TRBV4-3; cdr3_aa: ASSPSSGGYT
j_call: TRBJ1-1; d_call: NA; v_call: TRBV11-2; cdr3_aa: ASSLRGRGTEAF
j_call: TRBJ1-4; d_call: TRBD1; v_call: TRBV25-1; cdr3_aa: ASSEWDRSNEKLF
j_call: TRBJ2-7; d_call: TRBD2; v_call: TRBV6-5; cdr3_aa: ASSKRGSYEQY
j_call: TRBJ1-1; d_call: NA; v_call: TRBV5-1; cdr3_aa: ASSLLGRYTEAF
j_call: TRBJ1-1; d_call: NA; v_call: TRBV7-3; cdr3_aa: ASSLGPSTEAF
j_call: TRBJ2-5; d_call: TRBD1; v_call: TRBV7-6; cdr3_aa: ASRPSNNRGGETQY
j_call: TRBJ1-5; d_call: NA; v_call: TRBV12-2; cdr3_aa: ASRLAPKGEYQPQH
j_call: TRBJ1-2; d_call: NA; v_call: TRBV28; cdr3_aa: ASSSGDGYGYT
j_call: TRBJ2-2; d_call: TRBD2; v_call: TRBV18; cdr3_aa: ASSPNSGFTGELF
j_call: TRBJ2-1; d_call: NA; v_call: TRBV5-6; cdr3_aa: ASSLRTLTNNEQF
j_call: TRBJ1-2; d_call: TRBD1; v_call: TRBV19; cdr3_aa: ASSTPGQGNGYT
j_call: TRBJ1-1; d_call: NA; v_call: TRBV4-3; cdr3_aa: ASSQRGDTEAF
j_call: TRBJ2-7; d_call: NA; v_call: TRBV7-2; cdr3_aa: ASSLLVEQY
j_call: TRBJ2-1; d_call: NA; v_call: TRBV30; cdr3_aa: AWSEYNEQF
j_call: TRBJ2-1; d_call: NA; v_call: TRBV7-3; cdr3_aa: ASSLSRGAVEQF
j_call: TRBJ2-2; d_call: NA; v_call: TRBV27; cdr3_aa: ASSSRETSTGELF
j_call: TRBJ1-4; d_call: TRBD1; v_call: TRBV29-1; cdr3_aa: SVEGDRVEKLF
j_call: TRBJ2-3; d_call: NA; v_call: TRBV7-2; cdr3_aa: ASSSPARASTDTQY
j_call: TRBJ2-7; d_call: NA; v_call: TRBV20-1; cdr3_aa: SASTYSEQY
j_call: TRBJ2-3; d_call: TRBD1; v_call: TRBV15; cdr3_aa: ATSPRTGTDTQY
j_call: TRBJ2-1; d_call: NA; v_call: TRBV7-2; cdr3_aa: ASRYTGPPHNEQF
j_call: TRBJ2-1; d_call: NA; v_call: TRBV7-2; cdr3_aa: ASSSRDTSYNEQF
j_call: TRBJ1-1; d_call: NA; v_call: TRBV7-3; cdr3_aa: ASSQTPNTEAF
j_call: NA; d_call: NA; v_call: TRBV5-1; cdr3_aa: ASSPGEWTTYEQY
j_call: TRBJ1-6; d_call: NA; v_call: TRBV5-1; cdr3_aa: ASSPEAYSPLH
j_call: TRBJ2-3; d_call: NA; v_call: TRBV18; cdr3_aa: ASSPQGVITDTQY
j_call: TRBJ2-7; d_call: TRBD2; v_call: TRBV5-4; cdr3_aa: ASSGTSGRAEQY
j_call: TRBJ1-5; d_call: NA; v_call: TRBV28; cdr3_aa: ASSGQTFRGQH
j_call: TRBJ2-6; d_call: NA; v_call: TRBV18; cdr3_aa: ASSRAIPGANVLT
j_call: TRBJ2-6; d_call: TRBD2; v_call: TRBV2; cdr3_aa: ASRLSGSVGANVLT
j_call: TRBJ1-2; d_call: NA; v_call: TRBV9; cdr3_aa: ASSVIGSYGYT
j_call: TRBJ2-5; d_call: NA; v_call: TRBV18; cdr3_aa: ASSPLPGLGNQETQY
j_call: TRBJ2-7; d_call: NA; v_call: TRBV7-2; cdr3_aa: ASSLSVRYEQY
j_call: TRBJ2-1; d_call: NA; v_call: TRBV6-6; cdr3_aa: ASSPPPGEQF
j_call: TRBJ1-1; d_call: NA; v_call: TRBV12-2; cdr3_aa: ASRYIPIPGHTEAF
j_call: TRBJ2-1; d_call: NA; v_call: TRBV7-2; cdr3_aa: ASSLSRDSYNEQF
j_call: TRBJ2-7; d_call: NA; v_call: TRBV18; cdr3_aa: ASSPMTVSYEQY
j_call: TRBJ2-6; d_call: TRBD1; v_call: TRBV27; cdr3_aa: ASSLSMGQTGANVLT
j_call: TRBJ1-5; d_call: NA; v_call: TRBV7-2; cdr3_aa: ASSLVGNQPQH
j_call: TRBJ1-5; d_call: TRBD1; v_call: TRBV28; cdr3_aa: ASSLRQGRNQPQH
j_call: TRBJ2-1; d_call: NA; v_call: TRBV12-5; cdr3_aa: ASGTTGSDLANEQF
j_call: TRBJ2-7; d_call: TRBD1; v_call: TRBV5-1; cdr3_aa: ASSTTLRDRGTYEQY
j_call: TRBJ2-3; d_call: TRBD2; v_call: TRBV5-4; cdr3_aa: ASATSGRAAGDTQY
j_call: TRBJ1-2; d_call: NA; v_call: TRBV5-1; cdr3_aa: ASSLEESLVGYT
j_call: TRBJ1-2; d_call: NA; v_call: TRBV7-2; cdr3_aa: ASSLVGRAANYGYT
j_call: TRBJ2-6; d_call: NA; v_call: TRBV23-1; cdr3_aa: ASSPGGADRHPGANVLT